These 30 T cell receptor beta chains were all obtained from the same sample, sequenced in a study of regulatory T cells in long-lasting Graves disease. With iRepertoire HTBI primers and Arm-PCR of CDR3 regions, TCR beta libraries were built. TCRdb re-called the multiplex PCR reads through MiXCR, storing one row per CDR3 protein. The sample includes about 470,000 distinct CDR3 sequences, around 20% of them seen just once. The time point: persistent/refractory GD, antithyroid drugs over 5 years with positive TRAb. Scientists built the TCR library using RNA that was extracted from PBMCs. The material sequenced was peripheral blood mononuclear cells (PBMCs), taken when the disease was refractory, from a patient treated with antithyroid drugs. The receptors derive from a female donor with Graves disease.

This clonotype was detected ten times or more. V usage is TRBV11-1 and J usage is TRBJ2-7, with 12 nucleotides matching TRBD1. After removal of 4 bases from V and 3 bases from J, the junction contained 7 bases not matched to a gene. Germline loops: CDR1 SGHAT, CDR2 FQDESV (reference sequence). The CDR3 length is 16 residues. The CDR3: CASSSTGTGGYYEQYF. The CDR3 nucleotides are TGTGCCAGCAGCTCCACCGGGACAGGGGGCTACTACGAGCAGTACTTC.

This chain's CDR3 is CAISVSGGGYEQYF. CDR3 nucleotide sequence: TGTGCCATCAGCGTCTCGGGGGGCGGTTACGAGCAGTACTTC. This chain connects TRBV10-3 to TRBJ2-7; D may be TRBD2 (7 bases). Between the trimmed V and J ends, which lost 6 bases and 4 bases, there was a span of 16 bases. The V gene's germline CDR1 is ENHRY and CDR2 SYGVKD. The CDR3 covers 14 residues.

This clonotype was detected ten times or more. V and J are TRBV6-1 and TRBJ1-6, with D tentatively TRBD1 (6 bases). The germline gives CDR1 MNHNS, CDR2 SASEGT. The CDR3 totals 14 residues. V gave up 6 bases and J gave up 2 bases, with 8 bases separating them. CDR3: CASRRTAYNSPLHF. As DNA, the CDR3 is TGTGCCAGCAGGAGGACAGCCTATAATTCACCCCTCCACTTT.

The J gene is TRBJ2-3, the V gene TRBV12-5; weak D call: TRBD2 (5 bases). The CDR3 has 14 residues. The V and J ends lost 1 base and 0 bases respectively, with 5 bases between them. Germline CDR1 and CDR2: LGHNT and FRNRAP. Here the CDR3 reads CASGLGTSTDTQYF. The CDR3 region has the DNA TGTGCTAGTGGTTTGGGGACTAGCACAGATACGCAGTATTTT. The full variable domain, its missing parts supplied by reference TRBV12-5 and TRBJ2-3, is DARVTQTPRHKVTEMGQEVTMRCQPILGHNTVFWYRQTMMQGLELLAYFRNRAPLDDSGMPKDRFSAEMPDATLATLKIQPSEPRDSAVYFCASGLGTSTDTQYFGPGTRLTVL.

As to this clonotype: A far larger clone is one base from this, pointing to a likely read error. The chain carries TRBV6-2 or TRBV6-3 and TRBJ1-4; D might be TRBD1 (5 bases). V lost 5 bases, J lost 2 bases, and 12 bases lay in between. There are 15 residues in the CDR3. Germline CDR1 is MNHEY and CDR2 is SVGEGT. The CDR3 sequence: CASSETAGTNEKLFF. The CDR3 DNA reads TGTGCCAGCAGTGAAACGGCAGGGACTAATGAAAAACTGTTTTTT.

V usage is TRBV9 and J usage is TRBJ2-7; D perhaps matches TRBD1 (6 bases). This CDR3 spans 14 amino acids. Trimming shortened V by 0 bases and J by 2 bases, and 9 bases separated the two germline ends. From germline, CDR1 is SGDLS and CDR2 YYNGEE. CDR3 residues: CASSVEGEPYEQYF. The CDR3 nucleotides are TGTGCCAGCAGCGTAGAGGGGGAACCCTACGAGCAGTACTTC. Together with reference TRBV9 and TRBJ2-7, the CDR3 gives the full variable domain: DSGVTQTPKHLITATGQRVTLRCSPRSGDLSVYWYQQSLDQGLQFLIQYYNGEERAKGNILERFSAQQFPDLHSELNLSSLELGDSALYFCASSVEGEPYEQYFGPGTRLTVT.

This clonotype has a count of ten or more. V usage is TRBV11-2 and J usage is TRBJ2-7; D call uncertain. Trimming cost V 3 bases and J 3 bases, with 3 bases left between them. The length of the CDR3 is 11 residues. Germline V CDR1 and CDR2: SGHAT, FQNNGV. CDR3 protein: CASSFHYEQYF. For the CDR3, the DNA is TGTGCCAGCAGCTTCCACTACGAGCAGTACTTC.

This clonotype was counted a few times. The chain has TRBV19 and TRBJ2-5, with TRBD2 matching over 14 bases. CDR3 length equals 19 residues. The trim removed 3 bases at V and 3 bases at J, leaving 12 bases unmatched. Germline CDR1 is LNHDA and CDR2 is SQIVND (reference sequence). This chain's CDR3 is CASSIPFVRLAGGEETQYF. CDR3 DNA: TGTGCCAGTAGTATTCCCTTTGTCCGACTAGCGGGAGGGGAAGAGACCCAGTACTTC.

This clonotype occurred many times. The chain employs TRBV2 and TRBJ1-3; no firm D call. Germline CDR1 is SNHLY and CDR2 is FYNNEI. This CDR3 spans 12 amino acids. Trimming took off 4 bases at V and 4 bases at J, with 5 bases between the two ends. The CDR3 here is CASSGGGNTIYF. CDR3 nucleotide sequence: TGTGCCAGCAGTGGCGGGGGAAACACCATATATTTT.

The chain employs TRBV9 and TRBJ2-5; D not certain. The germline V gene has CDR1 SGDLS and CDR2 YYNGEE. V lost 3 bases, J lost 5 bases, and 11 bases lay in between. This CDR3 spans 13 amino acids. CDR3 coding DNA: TGTGCCAGCAGCGGTAGTTTCTGGGAGACCCAGTACTTC. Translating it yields CASSGSFWETQYF. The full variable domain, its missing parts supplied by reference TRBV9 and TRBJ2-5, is DSGVTQTPKHLITATGQRVTLRCSPRSGDLSVYWYQQSLDQGLQFLIQYYNGEERAKGNILERFSAQQFPDLHSELNLSSLELGDSALYFCASSGSFWETQYFGPGTRLLVL.

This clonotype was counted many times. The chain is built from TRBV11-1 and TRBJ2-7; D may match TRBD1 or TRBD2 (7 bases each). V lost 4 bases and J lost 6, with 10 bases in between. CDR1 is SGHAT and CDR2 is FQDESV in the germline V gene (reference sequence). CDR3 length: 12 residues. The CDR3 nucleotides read TGTGCCAGCAGCTCCAGGGGGGGCGAGCAGTACTTC. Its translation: CASSSRGGEQYF.

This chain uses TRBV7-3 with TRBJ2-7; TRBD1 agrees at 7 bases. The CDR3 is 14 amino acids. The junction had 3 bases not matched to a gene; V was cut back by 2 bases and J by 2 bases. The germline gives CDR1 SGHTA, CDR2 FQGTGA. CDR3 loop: CASSLVDRAYEQYF. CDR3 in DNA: TGTGCCAGCAGCTTAGTAGACAGGGCCTACGAGCAGTACTTC.

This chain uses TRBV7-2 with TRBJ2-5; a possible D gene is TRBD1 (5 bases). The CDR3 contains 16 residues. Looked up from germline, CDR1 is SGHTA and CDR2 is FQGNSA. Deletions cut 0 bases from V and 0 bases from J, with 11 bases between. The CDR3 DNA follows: TGTGCCAGCAGCTTAGCGGCTGGACAAGACCAAGAGACCCAGTACTTC. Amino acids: CASSLAAGQDQETQYF.

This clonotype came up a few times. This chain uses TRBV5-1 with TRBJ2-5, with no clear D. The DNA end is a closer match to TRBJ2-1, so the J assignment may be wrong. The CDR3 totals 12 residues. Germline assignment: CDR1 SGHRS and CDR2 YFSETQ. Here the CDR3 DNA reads TGCGCCAGCAGCTCGACGATCTATGAGCAGTTCTTC. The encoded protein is CASSSTIYEQFF.

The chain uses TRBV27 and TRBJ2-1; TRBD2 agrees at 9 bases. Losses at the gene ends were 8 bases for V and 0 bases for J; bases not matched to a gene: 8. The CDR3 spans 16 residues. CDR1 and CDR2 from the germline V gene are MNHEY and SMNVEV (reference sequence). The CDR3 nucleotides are TGTGCCAGCCAGACTACAGCGGGGGGCTCCTACAATGAGCAGTTCTTC. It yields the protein CASQTTAGGSYNEQFF.

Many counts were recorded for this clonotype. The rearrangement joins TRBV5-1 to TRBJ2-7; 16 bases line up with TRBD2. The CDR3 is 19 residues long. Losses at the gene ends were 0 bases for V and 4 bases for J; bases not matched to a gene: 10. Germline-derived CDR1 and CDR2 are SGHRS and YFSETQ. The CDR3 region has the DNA TGCGCCAGCAGCTTGGAGTCTGGGACTAGCGGGAGGGCCACTTACGAGCAGTACTTC. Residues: CASSLESGTSGRATYEQYF.

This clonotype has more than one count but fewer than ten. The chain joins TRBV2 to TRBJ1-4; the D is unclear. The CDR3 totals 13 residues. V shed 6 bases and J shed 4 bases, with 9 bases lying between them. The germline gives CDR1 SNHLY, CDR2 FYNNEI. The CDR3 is CASSPSLNEKLFF. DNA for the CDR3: TGTGCCAGCAGCCCGAGTCTTAATGAAAAACTGTTTTTT.

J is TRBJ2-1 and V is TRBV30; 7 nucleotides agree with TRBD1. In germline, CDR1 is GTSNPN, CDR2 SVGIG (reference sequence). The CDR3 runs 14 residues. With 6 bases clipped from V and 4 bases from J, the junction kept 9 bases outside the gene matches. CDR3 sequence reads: CACKKTGRYNEQFF. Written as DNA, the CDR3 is TGTGCCTGTAAAAAGACAGGGCGATACAATGAGCAGTTCTTC.

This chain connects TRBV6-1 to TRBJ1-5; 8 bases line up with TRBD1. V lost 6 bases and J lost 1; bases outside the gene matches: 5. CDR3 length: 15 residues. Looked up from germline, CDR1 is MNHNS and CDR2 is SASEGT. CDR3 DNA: TGTGCCAGCAGAGAGACAGGGGTAAGCAATCAGCCCCAGCATTTT. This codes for CASRETGVSNQPQHF.

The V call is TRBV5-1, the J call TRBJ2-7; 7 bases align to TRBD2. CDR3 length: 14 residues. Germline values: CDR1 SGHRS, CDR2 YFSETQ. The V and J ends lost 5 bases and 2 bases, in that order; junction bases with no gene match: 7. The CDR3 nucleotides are TGCGCCAGCAGGCTACAGCGGGGAACCTACGAGCAGTACTTC. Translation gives CASRLQRGTYEQYF.

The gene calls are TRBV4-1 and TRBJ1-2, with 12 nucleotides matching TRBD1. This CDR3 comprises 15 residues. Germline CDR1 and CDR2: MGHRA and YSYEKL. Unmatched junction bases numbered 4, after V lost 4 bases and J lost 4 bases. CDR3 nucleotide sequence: TGCGCCAGCAGCCCCGGGACAGGGGGCGGCTATGGCTACACCTTC. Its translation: CASSPGTGGGYGYTF.

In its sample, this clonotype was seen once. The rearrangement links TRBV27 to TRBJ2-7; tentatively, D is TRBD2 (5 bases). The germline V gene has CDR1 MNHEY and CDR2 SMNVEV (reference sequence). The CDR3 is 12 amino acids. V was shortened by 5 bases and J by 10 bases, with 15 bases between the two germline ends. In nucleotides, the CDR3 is TGTGCCAGCAGTCCTTCTCCGGAGGATCAGTACTTC. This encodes CASSPSPEDQYF.

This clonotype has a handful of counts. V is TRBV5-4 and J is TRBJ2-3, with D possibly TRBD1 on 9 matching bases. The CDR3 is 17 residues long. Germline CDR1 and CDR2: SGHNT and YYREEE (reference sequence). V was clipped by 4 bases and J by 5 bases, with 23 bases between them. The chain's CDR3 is CASSPRRGDRAVDTQYF. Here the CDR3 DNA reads TGTGCCAGCAGCCCAAGGCGGGGGGACAGGGCTGTAGATACGCAGTATTTT.

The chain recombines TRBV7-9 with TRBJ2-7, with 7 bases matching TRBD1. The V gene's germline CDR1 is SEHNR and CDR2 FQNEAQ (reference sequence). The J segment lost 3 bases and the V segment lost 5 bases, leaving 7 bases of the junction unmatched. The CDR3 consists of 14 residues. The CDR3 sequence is CASSPRQGFYEQYF. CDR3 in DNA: TGTGCCAGCAGCCCGAGACAGGGTTTCTACGAGCAGTACTTC.

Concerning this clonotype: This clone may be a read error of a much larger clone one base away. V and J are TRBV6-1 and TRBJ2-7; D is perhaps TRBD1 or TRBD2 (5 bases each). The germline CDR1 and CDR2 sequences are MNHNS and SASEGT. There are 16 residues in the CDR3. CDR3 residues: CAGRLRHGGTSYEQYF. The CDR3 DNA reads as TGTGCCGGCAGACTCCGACATGGGGGTACCTCCTACGAGCAGTACTTC.

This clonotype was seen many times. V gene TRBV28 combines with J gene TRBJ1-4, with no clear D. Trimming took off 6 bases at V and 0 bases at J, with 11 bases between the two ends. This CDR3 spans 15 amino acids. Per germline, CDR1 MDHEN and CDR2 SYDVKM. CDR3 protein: CASRPDPTTNEKLFF. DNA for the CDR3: TGTGCCAGCAGACCCGACCCAACAACTAATGAAAAACTGTTTTTT.

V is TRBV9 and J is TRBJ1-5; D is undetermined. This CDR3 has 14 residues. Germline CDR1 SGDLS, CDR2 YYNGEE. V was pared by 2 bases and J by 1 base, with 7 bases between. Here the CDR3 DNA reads TGTGCCAGCAGCGTTGACGGGAGCAATCAGCCCCAGCATTTT. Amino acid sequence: CASSVDGSNQPQHF. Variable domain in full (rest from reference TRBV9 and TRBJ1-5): DSGVTQTPKHLITATGQRVTLRCSPRSGDLSVYWYQQSLDQGLQFLIQYYNGEERAKGNILERFSAQQFPDLHSELNLSSLELGDSALYFCASSVDGSNQPQHFGDGTRLSIL.

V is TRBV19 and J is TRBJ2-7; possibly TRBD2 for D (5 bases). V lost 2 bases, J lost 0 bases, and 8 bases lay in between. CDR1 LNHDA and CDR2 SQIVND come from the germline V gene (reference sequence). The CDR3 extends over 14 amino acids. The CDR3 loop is CASSITTSSYEQYF. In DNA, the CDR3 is TGTGCCAGTAGTATAACAACTAGCTCCTACGAGCAGTACTTC.

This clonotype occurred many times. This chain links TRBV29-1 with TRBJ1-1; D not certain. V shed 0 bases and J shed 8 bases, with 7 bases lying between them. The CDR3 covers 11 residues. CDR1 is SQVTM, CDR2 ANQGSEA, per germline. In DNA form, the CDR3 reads TGCAGCGTTGAAGATTATTCCGAAGCTTTCTTT. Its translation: CSVEDYSEAFF.

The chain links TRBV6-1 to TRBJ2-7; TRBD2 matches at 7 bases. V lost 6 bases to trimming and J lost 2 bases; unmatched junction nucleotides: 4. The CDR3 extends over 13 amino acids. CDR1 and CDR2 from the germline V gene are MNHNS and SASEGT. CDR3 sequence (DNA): TGTGCCAGCAGAGGAGGGACTACCTACGAGCAGTACTTC. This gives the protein CASRGGTTYEQYF.